The 20 T cell receptor beta chains listed next were all sequenced from one sample in a study of blood T cell repertoires in COVID-19. Clones were sequenced by immunoSEQ multiplex PCR, and TCRdb holds only the in-frame ones, with some missing. The table has about 220,000 clones, 80% to 90% seen once. The specimen sequenced was peripheral blood. The receptors stem from a woman between 55 and 75 years old who had recovered from COVID-19.

The V call is TRBV10-1, the J call TRBJ2-7; 14 positions agree with TRBD2. J gave up 2 bases and V 6 bases, and 6 bases lay outside the gene matches. The CDR3 extends over 16 amino acids. Germline CDR1 is WNHNN and CDR2 is SYGVQD (reference sequence). For the CDR3, the DNA is TGCGCCAGCAGCCCCGGACTAGCGGGGGGTCCCTACGAGCAGTACTTC. Translation: CASSPGLAGGPYEQYF.

CDR3 region: CASSPDGTGVNYGYTF. DNA for the CDR3: TGCGCCAGCAGCCCGGACGGGACAGGAGTTAACTATGGCTACACCTTC. The chain joins TRBV5-1 to TRBJ1-2, with 8 bases matching TRBD1. The CDR3 loop spans 16 amino acids. Germline V CDR1 and CDR2: SGHRS, YFSETQ. After removal of 4 bases from V and 1 base from J, the junction contained 9 bases not matched to a gene.

V usage is TRBV10-3 and J usage is TRBJ2-2; tentative D call: TRBD2 (5 bases). Trimming pared 0 bases from V and 3 bases from J, leaving 11 bases between. This CDR3 comprises 16 residues. The germline V gene encodes CDR1 ENHRY and CDR2 SYGVKD. The CDR3 DNA is TGTGCCATCAGTGAGTCTGGAGGAACTTACACCGGGGAGCTGTTTTTT. Its translation: CAISESGGTYTGELFF.

A single count supports this clone. This sequence joins TRBV19 and TRBJ1-1; D unresolved. V was cut by 4 bases and J by 1 base, with 10 bases left in between. CDR3 size: 14 residues. From germline, CDR1 is LNHDA and CDR2 SQIVND (reference sequence). The CDR3 protein is CASSTSYENTEAFF. The CDR3 DNA reads TGTGCCAGTAGTACCTCCTACGAGAACACTGAAGCTTTCTTT.

The rearrangement joins TRBV3-1 (or the pseudogene TRBV3-2) to TRBJ2-5; a possible D gene is TRBD2 (6 bases). The V end was cut by 3 bases, the J end by 3 bases, with 8 bases between. Germline CDR1 LGHDT, CDR2 YNNKEL (reference sequence). This CDR3 contains 13 residues. The CDR3 DNA is TGTGCCAGCAGCCAGAGGAGGGAAGAGACCCAGTACTTC. Encoded protein: CASSQRREETQYF.

This chain connects TRBV24-1 to TRBJ2-2, with D unresolved. The CDR3 runs 15 residues. Germline assignment: CDR1 KGHDR and CDR2 SFDVKD. V gave up 0 bases and J gave up 0 bases, with 4 bases separating them. The DNA of the CDR3 is TGTGCCACCAGTGATTTGGGAGCGAACACCGGGGAGCTGTTTTTT. This codes for CATSDLGANTGELFF.

The chain carries TRBV9 and TRBJ1-5, with D perhaps matching TRBD1 (6 bases). The V and J ends lost 4 bases and 1 base respectively, with 15 bases between them. CDR1 is SGDLS and CDR2 is YYNGEE in the germline V gene. The CDR3 spans 16 residues. Here the CDR3 reads CASSPGVGASNQPQHF. CDR3 in DNA: TGTGCCAGCAGCCCCGGGGTGGGGGCAAGCAATCAGCCCCAGCATTTT.

This clone is a singleton in its sample. In DNA form, the CDR3 reads TGTGCCAGCAGCCGGGGAAATTCACCCCTCCACTTT. Its translation: CASSRGNSPLHF. This chain connects TRBV5-5 to TRBJ1-6, with no clear D. Per germline, CDR1 SGHKS and CDR2 YYEKEE (reference sequence). Trimming took off 4 bases at V and 7 bases at J, with 6 bases between the two ends. The CDR3 sequence is 12 residues long.

This clone was seen a few times. The chain employs TRBV30 and TRBJ1-3, with TRBD1 matching over 7 bases. Germline V gives CDR1 GTSNPN, CDR2 SVGIG (reference sequence). This CDR3 has 14 residues. V lost 3 bases, J lost 3 bases, and 5 bases stayed unmatched. The CDR3: CAWSEGAGGNTIYF. The CDR3 nucleotides are TGTGCCTGGAGCGAGGGGGCGGGTGGAAACACCATATATTTT.

This clone occurred once. This chain links TRBV15 with TRBJ1-2; TRBD1 aligns across 9 bases. Germline V CDR1 and CDR2: LNHNV, YYDKDF (reference sequence). The J segment lost 6 bases and the V segment lost 10 bases, leaving 9 bases of the junction unmatched. There are 13 residues in the CDR3. The CDR3, as DNA: TGTGCCAGGCGACAGGGGGGATTGCATGGCTACACCTTC. This encodes CARRQGGLHGYTF.

This chain joins TRBV12-5 and TRBJ2-1; 10 bases line up with TRBD1. There are 16 residues in the CDR3. Per the germline V gene, CDR1 is LGHNT and CDR2 is FRNRAP. The ends lost 0 bases at V and 4 bases at J; junction bases unmatched: 3. CDR3 protein: CASGLVLGQGYNEQFF. CDR3 DNA sequence: TGTGCTAGTGGTTTGGTATTGGGACAGGGGTACAATGAGCAGTTCTTC.

The rearrangement joins TRBV3-1 (or the pseudogene TRBV3-2) to TRBJ1-2; TRBD1 might be the D (6 bases). V was cut by 6 bases and J by 0 bases, with 11 bases left in between. Per the germline V gene, CDR1 is LGHDT and CDR2 is YNNKEL (reference sequence). This CDR3 has 14 amino acids. The CDR3 here is CASREQGSNYGYTF. CDR3 sequence (DNA): TGTGCCAGCAGGGAACAGGGATCTAACTATGGCTACACCTTC.

V and J are TRBV30 and TRBJ1-4; D unresolved. Deletions cut 0 bases from V and 0 bases from J, with 5 bases between. Germline V gene lookup returns CDR1 GTSNPN and CDR2 SVGIG (reference sequence). This CDR3 spans 14 amino acids. CDR3 in amino acids: CAWSVLATNEKLFF. The CDR3 DNA sequence: TGTGCCTGGAGTGTACTAGCAACTAATGAAAAACTGTTTTTT.

This clone has just one count. V and J are TRBV6-5 and TRBJ1-2, with 7 bases fitting TRBD1. V dropped 10 bases and J dropped 8; count of bases not matched to a gene: 10. Germline V CDR1 and CDR2: MNHEY, SVGAGI. This CDR3 is built from 12 residues. CDR3 protein: CATERQGRGYTF. As DNA, the CDR3 is TGTGCCACCGAGAGACAGGGAAGAGGCTACACCTTC.

This clone was seen only a few times. The chain employs TRBV4-1 and TRBJ1-6, with 12 nucleotides matching TRBD1. Germline assignment: CDR1 MGHRA and CDR2 YSYEKL. J gave up 7 bases and V 8 bases, and 9 bases lay outside the gene matches. The CDR3 has 16 residues. The CDR3 coding sequence is TGCGCCAGCTGCCGAGGGACAGGGGGCTTAAATTCACCCCTCCACTTT. It translates to CASCRGTGGLNSPLHF.

This sequence joins TRBV20-1 and TRBJ1-2; no reliable D call. V shed 3 bases and J shed 7 bases, with 15 bases lying between them. The CDR3 length is 13 residues. Germline loops: CDR1 DFQATT, CDR2 SNEGSKA (reference sequence). The CDR3 coding sequence is TGCAGTGCTAGTAGGACCGCGGGTGGTGGCTACACCTTC. Translation: CSASRTAGGGYTF.

This chain links TRBV2 with TRBJ1-2; D unresolved. V shed 9 bases and J shed 2 bases, with 10 bases lying between them. The CDR3 is made up of 12 amino acids. Germline CDR1 is SNHLY and CDR2 is FYNNEI. CDR3 nucleotide sequence: TGTGCCAGTCTACGGGTGAACTATGGCTACACCTTC. This codes for CASLRVNYGYTF.

J is TRBJ1-1 and V is TRBV30, with a tentative D call TRBD1 (5 bases). Germline-derived CDR1 and CDR2 are GTSNPN and SVGIG (reference sequence). V was cut by 3 bases and J by 1 base, with 9 bases left in between. The CDR3 covers 13 residues. The CDR3 DNA reads as TGTGCCTGGAGGCGACAGCAGAACACTGAAGCTTTCTTT. Translating it yields CAWRRQQNTEAFF.

The chain employs TRBV2 and TRBJ2-2, with D unresolved. The V gene lost 10 bases and the J gene lost 0 bases, with 6 bases spanning the gap. The CDR3 is made up of 12 amino acids. CDR1 is SNHLY, CDR2 FYNNEI, per germline. The CDR3 loop is CATSSNTGELFF. In DNA, the CDR3 is TGTGCCACCTCTTCGAACACCGGGGAGCTGTTTTTT. Looking up the rest from reference TRBV2 and TRBJ2-2 gives the full variable domain: EPEVTQTPSHQVTQMGQEVILRCVPISNHLYFYWYRQILGQKVEFLVSFYNNEISEKSEIFDDQFSVERPDGSNFTLKIRSTKLEDSAMYFCATSSNTGELFFGEGSRLTVL.

The chain combines TRBV5-4 with TRBJ1-6; D call uncertain. V lost 6 bases to trimming and J lost 7 bases, with 20 bases between them. Per the germline V gene, CDR1 is SGHNT and CDR2 is YYREEE (reference sequence). This CDR3 comprises 16 residues. CDR3 sequence: CASTRSGSTSNSPLHF. CDR3 DNA sequence: TGTGCCAGCACCCGCTCCGGTTCCACTTCCAATTCACCCCTCCACTTT.